The 10 T cell receptor beta chains listed next were all sequenced from one sample in a study of shared clonotypes between healthy human individuals. Only in-frame clones appear in the TCRdb table, and some are missing; sequencing was by immunoSEQ multiplex PCR. The sample carries about 490,000 clones, around 80% recorded once. The sample consisted of PBMCs. Every receptor here comes from a woman aged 40 to 50 in good health. Some clones in this sample may be carry-over from other donors' samples.

This clone appeared once. V and J are TRBV7-9 and TRBJ1-1, with D unresolved. The CDR3 is made up of 14 amino acids. The V end was cut by 1 base, the J end by 5 bases, with 11 bases between. Germline CDR1 reads SEHNR; CDR2 reads FQNEAQ (reference sequence). The CDR3 DNA follows: TGTGCCAGCAGCTTAGTCATCGTAGGAACTGAAGCTTTCTTT. This sequence encodes CASSLVIVGTEAFF.

The J gene is TRBJ2-2, the V gene TRBV7-2; 8 bases align to TRBD2. This CDR3 contains 16 residues. The germline V gene encodes CDR1 SGHTA and CDR2 FQGNSA. V was clipped by 5 bases and J by 5 bases; unmatched bases: 10. In nucleotides, the CDR3 is TGTGCCAGCAGCCTCTCAGCGGGAGTGCGGACCGGGGAGCTGTTTTTT. Residues: CASSLSAGVRTGELFF.

The chain couples TRBV10-2 to TRBJ2-3, with 8 nucleotides matching TRBD2. The germline gives CDR1 WSHSY, CDR2 SAAADI. This CDR3 is built from 15 residues. Trimming took 4 bases from V and 6 from J; bases not matched to a gene: 9. DNA of the CDR3: TGCGCCAGCAGTGCTGGACTAGCCACTTCTGATACGCAGTATTTT. Its protein product is CASSAGLATSDTQYF.

The chain links TRBV7-2 to TRBJ2-1; no definite D call. The V end lost 3 bases, the J end lost 10 bases, and 10 bases lay between the germline ends. The CDR3 has 12 amino acids. Germline V gives CDR1 SGHTA, CDR2 FQGNSA. In DNA, the CDR3 is TGTGCCAGCAGCTTTGTACAGACCGAGCAGTTCTTC. This translates into CASSFVQTEQFF.

The chain employs TRBV29-1 and TRBJ1-2; possible D gene TRBD1, 6 bases. The CDR3 spans 16 residues. Trimming left V 3 bases short and J 0 bases short, with 17 bases between. The germline CDR1 and CDR2 sequences are SQVTM and ANQGSEA. CDR3 protein: CSVDFSGATSNYGYTF. CDR3 coding DNA: TGCAGCGTTGATTTTTCAGGGGCCACCTCTAACTATGGCTACACCTTC.

The chain uses TRBV19 and TRBJ2-5, with 9 bases that match TRBD2. Unmatched junction bases numbered 15, after V lost 3 bases and J lost 7 bases. CDR3 length: 17 residues. Germline CDR1 LNHDA, CDR2 SQIVND (reference sequence). CDR3 sequence reads: CASSIQPLGTSTTTQYF. The CDR3, as DNA: TGTGCCAGTAGTATCCAACCCCTCGGGACTAGCACTACGACCCAGTACTTC.

This chain links TRBV6-1 with TRBJ2-1; 7 bases match TRBD2. The germline V gene has CDR1 MNHNS and CDR2 SASEGT. The CDR3 spans 15 residues. V was pared by 8 bases and J by 9 bases, with 16 bases of the junction left unmatched. CDR3 bases: TGTGCCAGCGACCCCAACGGGAGGAAGTTTAGTGAGCAGTTCTTC. Translated: CASDPNGRKFSEQFF.

This clone was detected only a few times. The chain employs TRBV5-5 and TRBJ2-5; weak D call: TRBD2 (5 bases). This CDR3 comprises 15 residues. Germline V gene data show CDR1 as SGHKS and CDR2 as YYEKEE (reference sequence). The V gene lost 4 bases and the J gene lost 0 bases, with 13 bases spanning the gap. DNA of the CDR3: TGTGCCAGCAGCCGGATCGTAGCGAACCAAGAGACCCAGTACTTC. Its translation: CASSRIVANQETQYF.

This clone appeared once. The chain employs TRBV13 and TRBJ2-3; D not certain. The CDR3 covers 13 residues. V shed 3 bases and J shed 4 bases, with 8 bases lying between them. Germline V gene lookup returns CDR1 PRHDT and CDR2 FYEKMQ (reference sequence). The CDR3 spells CASSLWDADTQYF. CDR3 nucleotides: TGTGCCAGCAGCTTGTGGGATGCAGATACGCAGTATTTT.

This chain uses TRBV2 with TRBJ1-2; D call uncertain. CDR3 length equals 12 residues. Germline lookup yields CDR1 SNHLY and CDR2 FYNNEI. The V and J ends lost 6 bases and 6 bases respectively, with 11 bases between them. Here the CDR3 DNA reads TGTGCCAGCAGAGAGGACGGCGATGGCTACACCTTC. Its protein is CASREDGDGYTF. Drawing the rest from reference TRBV2 and TRBJ1-2, the complete variable domain is EPEVTQTPSHQVTQMGQEVILRCVPISNHLYFYWYRQILGQKVEFLVSFYNNEISEKSEIFDDQFSVERPDGSNFTLKIRSTKLEDSAMYFCASREDGDGYTFGSGTRLTVV.